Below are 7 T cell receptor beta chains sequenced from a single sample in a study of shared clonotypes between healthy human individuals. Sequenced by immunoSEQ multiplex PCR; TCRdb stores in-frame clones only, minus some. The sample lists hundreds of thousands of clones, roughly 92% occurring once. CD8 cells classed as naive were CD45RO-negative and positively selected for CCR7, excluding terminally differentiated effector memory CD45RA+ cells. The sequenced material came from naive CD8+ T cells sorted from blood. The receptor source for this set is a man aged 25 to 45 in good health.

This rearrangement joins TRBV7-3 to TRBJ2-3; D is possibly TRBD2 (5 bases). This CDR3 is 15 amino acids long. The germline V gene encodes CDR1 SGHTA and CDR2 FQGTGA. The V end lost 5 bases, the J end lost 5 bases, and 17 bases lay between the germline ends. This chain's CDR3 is CASSLLPGRGDTQYF. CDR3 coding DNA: TGTGCCAGCAGCCTCCTGCCGGGCCGGGGAGATACGCAGTATTTT.

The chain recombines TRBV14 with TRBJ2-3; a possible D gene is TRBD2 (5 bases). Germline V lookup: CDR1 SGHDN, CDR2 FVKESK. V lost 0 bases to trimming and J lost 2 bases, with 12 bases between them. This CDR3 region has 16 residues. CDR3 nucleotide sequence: TGTGCCAGCAGCCAAGACACGGGAACTTTCACAGATACGCAGTATTTT. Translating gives CASSQDTGTFTDTQYF.

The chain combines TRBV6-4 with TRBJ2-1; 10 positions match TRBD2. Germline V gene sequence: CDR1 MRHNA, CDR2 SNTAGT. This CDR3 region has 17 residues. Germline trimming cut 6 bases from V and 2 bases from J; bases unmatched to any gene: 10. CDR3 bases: TGTGCCAGCAGGGGGGGAGCGGGAGGGCCCCCCTACAATGAGCAGTTCTTC. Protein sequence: CASRGGAGGPPYNEQFF.

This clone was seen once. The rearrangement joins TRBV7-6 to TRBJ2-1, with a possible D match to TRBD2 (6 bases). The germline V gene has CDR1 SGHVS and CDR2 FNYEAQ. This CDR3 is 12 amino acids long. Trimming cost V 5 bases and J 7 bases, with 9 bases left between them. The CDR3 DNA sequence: TGTGCCAGCAGCCGACTAGAGAATGAGCAGTTCTTC. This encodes CASSRLENEQFF.

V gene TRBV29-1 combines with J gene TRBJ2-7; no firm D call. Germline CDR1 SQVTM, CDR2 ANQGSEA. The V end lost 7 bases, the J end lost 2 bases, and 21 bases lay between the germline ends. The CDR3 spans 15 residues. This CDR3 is CSATPLLQGPYEQYF. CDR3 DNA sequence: TGCAGCGCAACTCCGCTGTTACAAGGCCCCTACGAGCAGTACTTC.

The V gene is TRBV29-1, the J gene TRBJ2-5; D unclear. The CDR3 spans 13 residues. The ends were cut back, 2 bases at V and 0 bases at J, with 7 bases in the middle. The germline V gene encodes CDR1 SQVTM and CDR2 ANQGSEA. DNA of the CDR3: TGCAGCGTTGAAAAGGCCAACCAAGAGACCCAGTACTTC. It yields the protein CSVEKANQETQYF.

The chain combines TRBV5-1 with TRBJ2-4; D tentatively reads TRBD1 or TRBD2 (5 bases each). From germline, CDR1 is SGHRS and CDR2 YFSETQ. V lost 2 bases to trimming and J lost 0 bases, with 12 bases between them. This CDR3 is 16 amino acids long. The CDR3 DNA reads TGCGCCAGCAGCTTCCAGTTGGGGGTAGCCAAAAACATTCAGTACTTC. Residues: CASSFQLGVAKNIQYF.